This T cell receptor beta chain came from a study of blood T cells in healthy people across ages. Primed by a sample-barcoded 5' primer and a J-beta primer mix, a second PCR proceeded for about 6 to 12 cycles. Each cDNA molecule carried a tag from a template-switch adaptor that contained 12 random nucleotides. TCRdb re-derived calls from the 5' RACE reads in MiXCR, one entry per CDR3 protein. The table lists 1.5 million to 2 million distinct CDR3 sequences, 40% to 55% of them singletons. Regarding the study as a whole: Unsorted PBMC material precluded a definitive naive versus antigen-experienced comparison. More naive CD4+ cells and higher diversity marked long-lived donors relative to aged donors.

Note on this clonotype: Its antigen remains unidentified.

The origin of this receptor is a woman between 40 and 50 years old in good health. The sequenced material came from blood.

The CDR3 protein is CSVLKSGDFTDTQYF. In DNA form, the CDR3 reads TGCAGCGTTCTTAAGTCGGGGGATTTTACAGATACGCAGTATTTT. This rearrangement joins TRBV29-1 to TRBJ2-3; the D gene is possibly TRBD2 (6 bases). Between the trimmed V and J ends, which lost 5 bases and 3 bases, there was a span of 18 bases. The V gene's germline CDR1 is SQVTM and CDR2 ANQGSEA. The CDR3 contains 15 residues.